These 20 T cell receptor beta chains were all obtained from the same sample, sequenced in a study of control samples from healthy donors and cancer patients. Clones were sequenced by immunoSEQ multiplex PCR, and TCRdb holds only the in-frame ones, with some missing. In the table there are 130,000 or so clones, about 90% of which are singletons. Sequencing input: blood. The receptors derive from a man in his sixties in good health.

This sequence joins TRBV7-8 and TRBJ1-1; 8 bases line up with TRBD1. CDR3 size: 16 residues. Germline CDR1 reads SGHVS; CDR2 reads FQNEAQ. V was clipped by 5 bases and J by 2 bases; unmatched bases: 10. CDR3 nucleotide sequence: TGTGCCAGCAGCCACAGGGGGGGGAGGAGAAACACTGAAGCTTTCTTT. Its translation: CASSHRGGRRNTEAFF. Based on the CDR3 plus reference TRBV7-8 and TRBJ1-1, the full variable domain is GAGVSQSPRYKVAKRGQDVALRCDPISGHVSLFWYQQALGQGPEFLTYFQNEAQLDKSGLPSDRFFAERPEGSVSTLKIQRTQQEDSAVYLCASSHRGGRRNTEAFFGQGTRLTVV.

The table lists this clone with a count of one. The CDR3 loop reads CASSESGTVGYGYTF. The CDR3 DNA sequence: TGCGCCAGCAGTGAGTCAGGGACAGTGGGCTATGGCTACACCTTC. The chain combines TRBV10-2 with TRBJ1-2; TRBD1 matches at 7 bases. Germline V lookup: CDR1 WSHSY, CDR2 SAAADI. The V and J ends lost 0 bases and 4 bases, in that order; junction bases with no gene match: 5. The CDR3 covers 15 residues.

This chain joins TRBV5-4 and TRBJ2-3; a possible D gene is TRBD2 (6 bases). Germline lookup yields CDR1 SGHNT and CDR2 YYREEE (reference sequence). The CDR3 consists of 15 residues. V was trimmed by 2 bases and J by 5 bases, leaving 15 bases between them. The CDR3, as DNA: TGTGCCAGCAGCTTACCCGGGCCGCGGGAAGATACGCAGTATTTT. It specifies CASSLPGPREDTQYF.

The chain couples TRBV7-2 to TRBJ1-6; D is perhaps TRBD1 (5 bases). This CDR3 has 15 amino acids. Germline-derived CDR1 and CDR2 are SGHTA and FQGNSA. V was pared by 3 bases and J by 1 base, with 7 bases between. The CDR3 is CASSFQGSYNSPLHF. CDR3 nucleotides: TGTGCCAGCAGCTTCCAGGGTTCCTATAATTCACCCCTCCACTTT.

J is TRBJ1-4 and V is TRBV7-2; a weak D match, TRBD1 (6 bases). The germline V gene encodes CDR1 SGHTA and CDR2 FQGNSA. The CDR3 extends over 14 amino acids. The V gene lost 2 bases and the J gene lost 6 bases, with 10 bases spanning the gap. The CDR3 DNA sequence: TGTGCCAGCAGCTTAAGGGGGGCTGATGAAAAACTGTTTTTT. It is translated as CASSLRGADEKLFF.

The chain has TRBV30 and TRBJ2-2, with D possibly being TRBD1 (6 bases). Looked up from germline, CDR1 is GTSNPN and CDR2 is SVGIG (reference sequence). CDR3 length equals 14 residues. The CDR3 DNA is TGTGCTTCTACTCGGGGTCAGGGGATCGGGGAGCTGTTTTTT. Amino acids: CASTRGQGIGELFF.

The CDR3 DNA sequence: TGTGCCAGCAGCTTAAATGGAGGGGGGACTGGGGCCAACGTCCTGACTTTC. It is translated as CASSLNGGGTGANVLTF. V usage is TRBV7-2 and J usage is TRBJ2-6, with D tentatively TRBD1 or TRBD2 (6 bases each). The CDR3 has 17 amino acids. Trimming took 2 bases from V and 2 from J, leaving 13 bases between them. Germline V gene sequence: CDR1 SGHTA, CDR2 FQGNSA.

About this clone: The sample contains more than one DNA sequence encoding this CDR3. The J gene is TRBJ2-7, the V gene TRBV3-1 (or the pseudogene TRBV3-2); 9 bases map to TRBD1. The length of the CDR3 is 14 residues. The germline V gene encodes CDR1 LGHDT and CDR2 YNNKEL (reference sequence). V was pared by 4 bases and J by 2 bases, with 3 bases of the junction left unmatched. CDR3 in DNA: TGTGCCAGCAGCCTAGGGACAGGGCCCTACGAGCAGTACTTC. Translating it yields CASSLGTGPYEQYF.

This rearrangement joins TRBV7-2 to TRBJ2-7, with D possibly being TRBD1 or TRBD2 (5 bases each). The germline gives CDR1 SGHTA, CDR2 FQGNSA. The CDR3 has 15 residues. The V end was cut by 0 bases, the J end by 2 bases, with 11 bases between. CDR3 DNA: TGTGCCAGCAGCTTAGCCGGGACCTCCACCTACGAGCAGTACTTC. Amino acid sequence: CASSLAGTSTYEQYF.

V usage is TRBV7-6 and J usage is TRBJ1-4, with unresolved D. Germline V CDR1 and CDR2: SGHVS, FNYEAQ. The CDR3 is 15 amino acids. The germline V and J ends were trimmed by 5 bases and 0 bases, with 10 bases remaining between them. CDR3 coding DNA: TGTGCCAGCAGCGTTAAACCGGCAACTAATGAAAAACTGTTTTTT. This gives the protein CASSVKPATNEKLFF.

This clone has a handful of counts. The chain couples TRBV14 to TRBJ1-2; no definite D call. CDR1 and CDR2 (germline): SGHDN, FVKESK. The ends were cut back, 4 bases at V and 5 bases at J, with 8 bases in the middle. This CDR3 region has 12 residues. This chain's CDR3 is CASSLGGYGYTF. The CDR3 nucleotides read TGTGCCAGCAGCCTCGGTGGTTATGGCTACACCTTC.

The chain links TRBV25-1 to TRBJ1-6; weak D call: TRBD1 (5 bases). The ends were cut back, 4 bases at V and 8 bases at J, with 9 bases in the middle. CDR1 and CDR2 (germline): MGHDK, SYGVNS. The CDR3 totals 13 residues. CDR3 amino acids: CASSGLGDSPLHF. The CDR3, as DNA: TGTGCCAGCAGTGGACTAGGGGATTCACCCCTCCACTTT.

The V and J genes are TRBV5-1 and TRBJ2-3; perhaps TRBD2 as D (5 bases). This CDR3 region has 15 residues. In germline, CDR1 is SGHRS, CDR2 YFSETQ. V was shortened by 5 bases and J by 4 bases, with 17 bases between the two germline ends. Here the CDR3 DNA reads TGCGCCAGCAGTCGAGCGGTAGCCGCGGCAGATACGCAGTATTTT. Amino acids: CASSRAVAAADTQYF. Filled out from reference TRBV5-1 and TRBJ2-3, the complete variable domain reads KAGVTQTPRYLIKTRGQQVTLSCSPISGHRSVSWYQQTPGQGLQFLFEYFSETQRNKGNFPGRFSGRQFSNSRSEMNVSTLELGDSALYLCASSRAVAAADTQYFGPGTRLTVL.

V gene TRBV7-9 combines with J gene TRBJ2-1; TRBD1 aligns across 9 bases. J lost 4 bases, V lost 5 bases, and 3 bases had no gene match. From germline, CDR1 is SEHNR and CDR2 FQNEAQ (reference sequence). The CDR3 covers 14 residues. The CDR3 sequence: CASSDGTGYNEQFF. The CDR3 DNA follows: TGTGCCAGCAGCGACGGGACAGGGTACAATGAGCAGTTCTTC.

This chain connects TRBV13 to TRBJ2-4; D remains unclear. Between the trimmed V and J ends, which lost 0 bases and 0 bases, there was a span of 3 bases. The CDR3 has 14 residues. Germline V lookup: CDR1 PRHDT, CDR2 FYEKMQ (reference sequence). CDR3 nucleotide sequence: TGTGCCAGCAGCTTAGGAGGAGCCAAAAACATTCAGTACTTC. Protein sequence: CASSLGGAKNIQYF.

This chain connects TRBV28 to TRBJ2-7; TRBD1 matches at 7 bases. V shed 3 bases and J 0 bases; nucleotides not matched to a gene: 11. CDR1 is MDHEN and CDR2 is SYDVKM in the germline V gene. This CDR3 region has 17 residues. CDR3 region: CASSLFRQGPSSYEQYF. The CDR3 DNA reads TGTGCCAGCAGTTTGTTCCGACAGGGCCCAAGCTCCTACGAGCAGTACTTC.

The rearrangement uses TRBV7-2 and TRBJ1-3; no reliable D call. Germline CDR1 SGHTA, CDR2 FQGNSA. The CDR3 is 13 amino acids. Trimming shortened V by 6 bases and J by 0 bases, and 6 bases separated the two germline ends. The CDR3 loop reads CASSFHSGNTIYF. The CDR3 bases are TGTGCCAGCAGTTTCCACTCTGGAAACACCATATATTTT.

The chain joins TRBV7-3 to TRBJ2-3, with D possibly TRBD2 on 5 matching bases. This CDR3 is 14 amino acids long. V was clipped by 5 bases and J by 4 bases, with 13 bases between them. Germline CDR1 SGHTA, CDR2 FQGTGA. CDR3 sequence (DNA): TGTGCCAGCAGCCAAGGGAACGGGGCAGATACGCAGTATTTT. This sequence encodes CASSQGNGADTQYF.

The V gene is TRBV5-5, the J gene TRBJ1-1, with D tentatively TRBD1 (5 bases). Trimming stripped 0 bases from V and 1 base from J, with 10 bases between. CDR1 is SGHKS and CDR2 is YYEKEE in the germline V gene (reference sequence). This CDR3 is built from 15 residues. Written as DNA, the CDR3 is TGTGCCAGCAGCTTGGTCGGGGCTTCGAACACTGAAGCTTTCTTT. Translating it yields CASSLVGASNTEAFF.

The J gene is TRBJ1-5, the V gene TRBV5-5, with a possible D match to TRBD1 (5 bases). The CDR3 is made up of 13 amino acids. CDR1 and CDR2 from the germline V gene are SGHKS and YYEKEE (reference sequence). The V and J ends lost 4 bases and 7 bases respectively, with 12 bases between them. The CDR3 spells CASSPTWGQPQHF. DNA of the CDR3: TGTGCCAGCAGCCCCACGTGGGGGCAGCCCCAGCATTTT.